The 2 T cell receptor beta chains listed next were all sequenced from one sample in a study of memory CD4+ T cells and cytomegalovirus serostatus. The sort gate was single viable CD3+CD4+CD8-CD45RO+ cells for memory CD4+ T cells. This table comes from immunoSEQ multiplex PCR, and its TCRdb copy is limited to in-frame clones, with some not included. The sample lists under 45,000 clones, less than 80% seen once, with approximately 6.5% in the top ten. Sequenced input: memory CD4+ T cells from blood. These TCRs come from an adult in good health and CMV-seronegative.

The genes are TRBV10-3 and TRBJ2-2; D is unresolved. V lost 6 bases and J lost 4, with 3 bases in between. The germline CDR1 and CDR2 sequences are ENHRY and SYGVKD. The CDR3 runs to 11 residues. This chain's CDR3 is CAISGTGELFF. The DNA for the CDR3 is TGTGCCATCAGCGGCACCGGGGAGCTGTTTTTT.

The CDR3 sequence: CASRLMGRLYGYTF. The DNA of the CDR3 is TGTGCCAGCAGACTTATGGGCAGACTCTATGGCTACACCTTC. V and J are TRBV28 and TRBJ1-2; D remains unclear. Trimming shortened V by 6 bases and J by 4 bases, and 15 bases separated the two germline ends. The CDR3 length is 14 residues. Per the germline V gene, CDR1 is MDHEN and CDR2 is SYDVKM.